These 19 T cell receptor beta chains share one sample of origin, sequenced in a study of OX40 agonist ivuxolimab in advanced cancers. Library preparation employed the immunoSEQ multiplex PCR assay. The immuneACCESS repertoire file appears here via TCRdb, limited to in-frame rearrangements. These files lack a portion of the clones; in checked studies, under half of the deficit traces to unresolved V genes, and the cause of the others is not known. This sample lists 65,000 to 95,000 clones; 89% were detected once. The leading ten clones occupy around 0.19% of the sample. Sample: CD4+ or CD8+ T cells sorted from blood, taken in a trial of the OX40 agonist ivuxolimab. Every receptor here comes from an adult with an advanced solid tumor such as melanoma, head and neck, liver or kidney cancer.

The V gene is TRBV4-3, the J gene TRBJ1-1; 10 nucleotides agree with TRBD1. CDR1 and CDR2 from the germline V gene are LGHNA and YSLEER. With 4 bases clipped from V and 2 bases from J, the junction kept 4 bases outside the gene matches. The CDR3 totals 15 residues. The CDR3 loop reads CASSRVTGGNTEAFF. The CDR3 DNA sequence: TGCGCCAGCAGCCGAGTGACAGGGGGCAACACTGAAGCTTTCTTT.

This chain uses TRBV2 with TRBJ1-5; D is undetermined. Trimming pared 7 bases from V and 0 bases from J, leaving 7 bases between. Germline loops: CDR1 SNHLY, CDR2 FYNNEI. The CDR3 loop spans 13 amino acids. The CDR3 region is CASKPDSNQPQHF. The CDR3 DNA reads TGTGCCAGCAAACCAGATAGCAATCAGCCCCAGCATTTT.

The chain uses TRBV5-1 and TRBJ1-1; 9 bases are shared with TRBD1. CDR1 and CDR2 from the germline V gene are SGHRS and YFSETQ. With V trimmed by 3 bases and J by 8 bases, 14 bases remained unmatched. The CDR3 is made up of 16 amino acids. The CDR3 DNA sequence: TGCGCCAGCAGCTCAAGGAGTCGGACAGGGGAGGGCGAAGCTTTCTTT. Protein sequence: CASSSRSRTGEGEAFF.

The sample holds one count of this clone. This sequence joins TRBV6-5 and TRBJ2-7, with 7 nucleotides matching TRBD1. Germline lookup yields CDR1 MNHEY and CDR2 SVGAGI. This CDR3 contains 15 residues. J was trimmed by 3 bases and V by 4 bases; bases with no gene match: 9. CDR3 amino acids: CASSSKLAGGYEQYF. The CDR3 bases are TGTGCCAGCAGTTCCAAACTCGCAGGGGGCTACGAGCAGTACTTC.

J is TRBJ1-2 and V is TRBV10-1; D is undetermined. The CDR3 runs to 13 residues. In germline, CDR1 is WNHNN, CDR2 SYGVQD (reference sequence). The V gene lost 0 bases and the J gene lost 8 bases, with 10 bases spanning the gap. DNA for the CDR3: TGCGCCAGCAGTGAGTCGCGGGGTGGCGGCTACACCTTC. As protein: CASSESRGGGYTF.

This clone was picked up one time. The gene calls are TRBV5-1 and TRBJ2-3; 7 positions agree with TRBD2. The CDR3 covers 14 residues. Germline V gene data show CDR1 as SGHRS and CDR2 as YFSETQ. V shed 2 bases and J 2 bases; nucleotides not matched to a gene: 2. As DNA, the CDR3 is TGCGCCAGCAGCTTTAGCGGGTTCACAGATACGCAGTATTTT. Amino acids: CASSFSGFTDTQYF.

The chain joins TRBV25-1 to TRBJ2-5, with D perhaps matching TRBD1 (5 bases). Germline V CDR1 and CDR2: MGHDK, SYGVNS. The CDR3 length is 17 residues. V dropped 3 bases and J dropped 1 base, with 18 bases sitting between them. CDR3 in DNA: TGTGCCAGCAGTGACGGTGGGTTGGGGCGGATCCAAGAGACCCAGTACTTC. Translated, it gives CASSDGGLGRIQETQYF.

V gene TRBV7-8 combines with J gene TRBJ2-1; D unclear. Trimming removed 4 bases at V and 5 bases at J, with 12 bases between. Germline-derived CDR1 and CDR2 are SGHVS and FQNEAQ. The CDR3 extends over 14 amino acids. CDR3 nucleotide sequence: TGTGCCAGCAGCTCGACCCCTCAACACAATGAGCAGTTCTTC. This sequence encodes CASSSTPQHNEQFF.

Written as DNA, the CDR3 is TGCGCCAGCAGCCGAGGGGAAGCACAGGGGGGCTCCGAGCAGTACTTC. This translates into CASSRGEAQGGSEQYF. The chain recombines TRBV4-1 with TRBJ2-7; 8 bases align to TRBD1. Germline trimming cut 4 bases from V and 6 bases from J; bases unmatched to any gene: 14. Germline values: CDR1 MGHRA, CDR2 YSYEKL. The CDR3 contains 16 residues.

The rearrangement joins TRBV7-9 to TRBJ1-4; perhaps TRBD1 as D (6 bases). Trimming left V 5 bases short and J 5 bases short, with 15 bases between. This CDR3 is built from 15 residues. Looked up from germline, CDR1 is SEHNR and CDR2 is FQNEAQ (reference sequence). The CDR3 region has the DNA TGTGCCAGCAGCACCTTGGACAGTCCCAATGAAAAACTGTTTTTT. Its protein product is CASSTLDSPNEKLFF.

The V and J genes are TRBV6-6 and TRBJ1-1; D not certain. CDR3 length: 14 residues. Germline CDR1 MNHNY, CDR2 SVGAGI (reference sequence). Trimming shortened V by 7 bases and J by 5 bases, and 17 bases separated the two germline ends. Here the CDR3 reads CASTLGGRGTEAFF. CDR3 bases: TGTGCCAGCACCCTTGGAGGGAGAGGAACTGAAGCTTTCTTT.

This clone was counted once. This rearrangement joins TRBV7-9 to TRBJ1-5; TRBD1 agrees at 10 bases. Germline V CDR1 and CDR2: SEHNR, FQNEAQ (reference sequence). The CDR3 extends over 14 amino acids. J lost 9 bases, V lost 4 bases, and 6 bases had no gene match. The CDR3 DNA reads TGTGCCAGCAGCTCGGACAGGGGGGATGGGCCCCAGCATTTT. This encodes CASSSDRGDGPQHF.

This rearrangement joins TRBV5-1 to TRBJ2-7; 10 positions agree with TRBD2. The germline CDR1 and CDR2 sequences are SGHRS and YFSETQ. Trimming removed 5 bases from V and 7 bases from J; junction bases left unmatched: 9. This CDR3 spans 14 amino acids. Here the CDR3 reads CASRRTSGVYEQYF. The CDR3 region has the DNA TGCGCCAGCAGACGTACTAGCGGGGTATATGAGCAGTACTTC.

The sample holds one count of this clone. This chain links TRBV5-1 with TRBJ1-6, with TRBD1 as a possible D gene (6 bases). Germline CDR1 and CDR2: SGHRS and YFSETQ. This CDR3 is 15 amino acids long. Trimming shortened V by 0 bases and J by 7 bases, and 11 bases separated the two germline ends. Here the CDR3 reads CASSLGTAGNSPLHF. For the CDR3, the DNA is TGCGCCAGCAGCTTGGGGACAGCTGGGAATTCACCCCTCCACTTT.

The chain carries TRBV5-1 and TRBJ2-7; 10 nucleotides align to TRBD2. The CDR3 loop spans 15 amino acids. Germline V gene sequence: CDR1 SGHRS, CDR2 YFSETQ. Unmatched junction bases numbered 6, after V lost 0 bases and J lost 6 bases. The CDR3: CASSLAPSGSSEQYF. The CDR3 nucleotides are TGCGCCAGCAGCTTGGCGCCTAGCGGGAGCAGCGAGCAGTACTTC.

The chain joins TRBV28 to TRBJ2-1, with 8 bases aligning to TRBD2. CDR1 is MDHEN, CDR2 SYDVKM, per germline. The CDR3 contains 17 residues. V lost 2 bases to trimming and J lost 7 bases; unmatched junction nucleotides: 13. The CDR3 loop reads CASSLRLAGGIRNEQFF. The CDR3 nucleotides are TGTGCCAGCAGTTTAAGGCTGGCGGGGGGCATCCGTAATGAGCAGTTCTTC.

The V and J genes are TRBV13 and TRBJ1-1; D ambiguous. Between the trimmed V and J ends, which lost 3 bases and 5 bases, there was a span of 10 bases. CDR1 and CDR2 (germline): PRHDT, FYEKMQ (reference sequence). This CDR3 contains 13 residues. The DNA of the CDR3 is TGTGCCAGCAGCTTTTCCGAAGAGACTGAAGCTTTCTTT. This translates into CASSFSEETEAFF.

The chain uses TRBV7-3 and TRBJ2-6; D is possibly TRBD2 (6 bases). The germline gives CDR1 SGHTA, CDR2 FQGTGA. V lost 2 bases to trimming and J lost 0 bases, with 14 bases between them. The CDR3 runs to 18 residues. CDR3 region: CASSLGAGRGSGANVLTF. The CDR3 nucleotides read TGTGCCAGCAGCTTAGGCGCAGGGCGGGGCTCTGGGGCCAACGTCCTGACTTTC. The whole variable domain, filled in from reference TRBV7-3 and TRBJ2-6, reads GAGVSQTPSNKVTEKGKYVELRCDPISGHTALYWYRQSLGQGPEFLIYFQGTGAADDSGLPNDRFFAVRPEGSVSTLKIQRTERGDSAVYLCASSLGAGRGSGANVLTFGAGSRLTVL.

CDR3 in amino acids: CAIRDSRSPLHF. In DNA form, the CDR3 reads TGTGCCATCAGGGACAGTCGGTCACCCCTCCACTTT. The V gene is TRBV10-3, the J gene TRBJ1-6, with TRBD1 as a possible D gene (6 bases). Trimming pared 6 bases from V and 10 bases from J, leaving 10 bases between. The CDR3 contains 12 residues. Germline CDR1 is ENHRY and CDR2 is SYGVKD.